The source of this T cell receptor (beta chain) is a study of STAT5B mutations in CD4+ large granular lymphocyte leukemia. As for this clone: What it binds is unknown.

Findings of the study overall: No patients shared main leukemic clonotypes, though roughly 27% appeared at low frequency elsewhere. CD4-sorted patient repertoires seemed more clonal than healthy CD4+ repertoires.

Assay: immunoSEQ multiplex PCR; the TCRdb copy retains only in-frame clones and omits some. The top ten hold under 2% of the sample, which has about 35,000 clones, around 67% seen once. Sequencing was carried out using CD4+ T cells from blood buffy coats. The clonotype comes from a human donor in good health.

The DNA of the CDR3 is TGTGCCAGCAGCTTAGCTATCTCCTACAATGAGCAGTTCTTC. This translates into CASSLAISYNEQFF. The rearrangement joins TRBV7-8 to TRBJ2-1; no firm D call. The V end was cut by 0 bases, the J end by 0 bases, with 3 bases between. Per the germline V gene, CDR1 is SGHVS and CDR2 is FQNEAQ. The CDR3 runs 14 residues.